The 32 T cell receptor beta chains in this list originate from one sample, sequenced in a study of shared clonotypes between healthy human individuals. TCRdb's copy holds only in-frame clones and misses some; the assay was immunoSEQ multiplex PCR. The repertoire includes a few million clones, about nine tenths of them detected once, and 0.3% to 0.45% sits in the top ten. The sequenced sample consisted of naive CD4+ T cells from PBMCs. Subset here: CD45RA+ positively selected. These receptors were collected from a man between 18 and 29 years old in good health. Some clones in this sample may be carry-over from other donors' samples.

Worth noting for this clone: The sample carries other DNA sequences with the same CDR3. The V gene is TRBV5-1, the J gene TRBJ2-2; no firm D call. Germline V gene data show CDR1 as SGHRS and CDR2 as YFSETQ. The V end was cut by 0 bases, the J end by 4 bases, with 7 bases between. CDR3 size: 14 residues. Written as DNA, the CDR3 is TGCGCCAGCAGCTTGGTGGCTAGCACCGGGGAGCTGTTTTTT. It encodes CASSLVASTGELFF.

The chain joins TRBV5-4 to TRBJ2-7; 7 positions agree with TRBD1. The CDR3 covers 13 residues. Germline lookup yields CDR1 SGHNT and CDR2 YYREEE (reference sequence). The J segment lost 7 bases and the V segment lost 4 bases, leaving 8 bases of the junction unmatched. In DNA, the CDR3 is TGTGCCAGCAGCCCCGAGGGGGCGCGAGAGCAGTACTTC. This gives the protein CASSPEGAREQYF. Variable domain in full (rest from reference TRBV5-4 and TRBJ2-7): ETGVTQSPTHLIKTRGQQVTLRCSSQSGHNTVSWYQQALGQGPQFIFQYYREEENGRGNFPPRFSGLQFPNYSSELNVNALELDDSALYLCASSPEGAREQYFGPGTRLTVT.

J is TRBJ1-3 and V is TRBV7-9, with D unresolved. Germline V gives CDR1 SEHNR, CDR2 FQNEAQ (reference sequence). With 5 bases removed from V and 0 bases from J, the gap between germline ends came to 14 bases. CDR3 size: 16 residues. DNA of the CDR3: TGTGCCAGCAGCCCACCTGCGGGGAGCTCTGGAAACACCATATATTTT. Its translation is CASSPPAGSSGNTIYF.

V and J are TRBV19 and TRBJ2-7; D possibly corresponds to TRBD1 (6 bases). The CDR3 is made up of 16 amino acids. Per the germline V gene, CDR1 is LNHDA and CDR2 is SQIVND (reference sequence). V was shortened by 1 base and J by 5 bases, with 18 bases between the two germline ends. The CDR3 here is CASSIGLTAGVHEQYF. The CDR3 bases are TGTGCCAGTAGTATAGGTTTAACAGCAGGGGTCCACGAGCAGTACTTC.

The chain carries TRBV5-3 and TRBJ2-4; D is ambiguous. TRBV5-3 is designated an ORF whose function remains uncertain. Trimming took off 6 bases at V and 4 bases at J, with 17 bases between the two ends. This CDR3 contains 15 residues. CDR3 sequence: CARINHSRLKNIQYF. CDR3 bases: TGTGCCAGAATCAACCACAGCAGATTAAAAAACATTCAGTACTTC.

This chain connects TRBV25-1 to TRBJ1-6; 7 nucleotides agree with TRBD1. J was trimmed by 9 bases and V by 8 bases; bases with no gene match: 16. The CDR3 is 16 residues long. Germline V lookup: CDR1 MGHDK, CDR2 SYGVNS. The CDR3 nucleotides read TGTGCCAGCTCCCGAGGGGGCGCCGGGAGGATTTCACCCCTCCACTTT. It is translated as CASSRGGAGRISPLHF. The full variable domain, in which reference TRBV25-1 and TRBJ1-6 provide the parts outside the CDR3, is EADIYQTPRYLVIGTGKKITLECSQTMGHDKMYWYQQDPGMELHLIHYSYGVNSTEKGDLSSESTVSRIRTEHFPLTLESARPSHTSQYLCASSRGGAGRISPLHFGNGTRLTVT.

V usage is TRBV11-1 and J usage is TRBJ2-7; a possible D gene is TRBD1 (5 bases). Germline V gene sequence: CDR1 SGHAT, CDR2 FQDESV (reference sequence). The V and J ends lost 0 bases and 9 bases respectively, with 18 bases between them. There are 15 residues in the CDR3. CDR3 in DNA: TGTGCCAGCAGCTTAGCGAAGGGGCAAGAATCCGGGCAGTACTTC. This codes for CASSLAKGQESGQYF. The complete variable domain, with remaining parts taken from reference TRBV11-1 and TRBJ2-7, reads EAEVAQSPRYKITEKSQAVAFWCDPISGHATLYWYRQILGQGPELLVQFQDESVVDDSQLPKDRFSAERLKGVDSTLKIQPAELGDSAMYLCASSLAKGQESGQYFGPGTRLTVT.

CDR3 DNA sequence: TGTGCCAGCAGCTTGGGGGACTACTCCTACGAGCAGTACTTC. This translates into CASSLGDYSYEQYF. V gene TRBV7-9 combines with J gene TRBJ2-7, with TRBD2 identical over 7 bases. V lost 3 bases to trimming and J lost 0 bases; unmatched junction nucleotides: 2. The CDR3 has 14 amino acids. Germline-derived CDR1 and CDR2 are SEHNR and FQNEAQ (reference sequence). Complete variable domain (other parts from reference TRBV7-9 and TRBJ2-7): DTGVSQNPRHKITKRGQNVTFRCDPISEHNRLYWYRQTLGQGPEFLTYFQNEAQLEKSRLLSDRFSAERPKGSFSTLEIQRTEQGDSAMYLCASSLGDYSYEQYFGPGTRLTVT.

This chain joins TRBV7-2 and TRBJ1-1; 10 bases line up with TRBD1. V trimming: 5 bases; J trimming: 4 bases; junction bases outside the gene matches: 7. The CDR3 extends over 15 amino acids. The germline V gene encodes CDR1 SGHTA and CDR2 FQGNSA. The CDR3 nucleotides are TGTGCCAGCAGCCCCCGGGACAGGGGAGGCACTGAAGCTTTCTTT. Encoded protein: CASSPRDRGGTEAFF.

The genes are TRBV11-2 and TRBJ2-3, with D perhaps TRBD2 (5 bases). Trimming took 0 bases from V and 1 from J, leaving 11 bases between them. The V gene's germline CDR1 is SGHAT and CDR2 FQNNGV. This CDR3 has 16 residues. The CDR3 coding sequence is TGTGCCAGCAGCTTAGATCGGACCGGGGGCACAGATACGCAGTATTTT. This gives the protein CASSLDRTGGTDTQYF.

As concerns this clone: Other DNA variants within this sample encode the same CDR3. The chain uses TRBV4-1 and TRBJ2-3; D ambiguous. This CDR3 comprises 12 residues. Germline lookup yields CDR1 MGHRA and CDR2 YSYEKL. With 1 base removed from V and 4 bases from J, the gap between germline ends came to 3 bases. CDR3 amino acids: CASSQGPDTQYF. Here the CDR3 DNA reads TGCGCCAGCAGCCAAGGCCCAGATACGCAGTATTTT.

In DNA, the CDR3 is TGTGCCAGCAGCCAAGGAGGACAGGCTCTCTACGAGCAGTACTTC. It encodes CASSQGGQALYEQYF. This rearrangement joins TRBV14 to TRBJ2-7, with TRBD1 matching over 7 bases. Germline CDR1 and CDR2: SGHDN and FVKESK. V trimming: 1 base; J trimming: 3 bases; junction bases outside the gene matches: 6. This CDR3 spans 15 amino acids.

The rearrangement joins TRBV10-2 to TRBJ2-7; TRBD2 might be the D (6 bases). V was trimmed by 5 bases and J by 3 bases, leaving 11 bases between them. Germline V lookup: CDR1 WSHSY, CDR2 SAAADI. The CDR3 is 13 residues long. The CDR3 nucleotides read TGCGCCAGCAGTTTCGACGGGGGCTACGAGCAGTACTTC. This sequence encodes CASSFDGGYEQYF.

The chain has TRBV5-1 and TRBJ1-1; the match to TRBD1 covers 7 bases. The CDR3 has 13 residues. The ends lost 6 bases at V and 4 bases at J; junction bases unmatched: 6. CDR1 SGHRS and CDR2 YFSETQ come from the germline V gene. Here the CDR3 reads CASTQGGSTEAFF. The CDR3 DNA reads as TGCGCCAGCACCCAGGGGGGGAGCACTGAAGCTTTCTTT.

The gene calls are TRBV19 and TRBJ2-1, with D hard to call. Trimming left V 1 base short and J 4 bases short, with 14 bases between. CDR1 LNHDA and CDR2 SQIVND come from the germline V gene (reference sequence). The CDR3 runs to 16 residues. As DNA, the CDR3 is TGTGCCAGTAGTATAGCGGCGCGGAGAAGATACAATGAGCAGTTCTTC. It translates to CASSIAARRRYNEQFF. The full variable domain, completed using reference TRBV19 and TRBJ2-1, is DGGITQSPKYLFRKEGQNVTLSCEQNLNHDAMYWYRQDPGQGLRLIYYSQIVNDFQKGDIAEGYSVSREKKESFPLTVTSAQKNPTAFYLCASSIAARRRYNEQFFGPGTRLTVL.

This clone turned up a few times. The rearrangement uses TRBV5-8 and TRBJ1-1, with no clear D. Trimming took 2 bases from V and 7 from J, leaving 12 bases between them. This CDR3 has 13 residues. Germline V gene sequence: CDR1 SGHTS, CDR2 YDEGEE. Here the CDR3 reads CASSLPKSGEAFF. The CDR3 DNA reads TGTGCCAGCAGCTTACCCAAGAGCGGTGAAGCTTTCTTT.

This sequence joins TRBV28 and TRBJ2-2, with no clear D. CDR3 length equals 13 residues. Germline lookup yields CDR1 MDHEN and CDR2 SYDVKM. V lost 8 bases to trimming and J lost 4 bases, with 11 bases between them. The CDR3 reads CASLFGSTGELFF. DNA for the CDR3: TGTGCCAGCTTATTCGGGTCCACCGGGGAGCTGTTTTTT. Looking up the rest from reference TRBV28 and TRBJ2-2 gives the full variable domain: DVKVTQSSRYLVKRTGEKVFLECVQDMDHENMFWYRQDPGLGLRLIYFSYDVKMKEKGDIPEGYSVSREKKERFSLILESASTNQTSMYLCASLFGSTGELFFGEGSRLTVL.

CDR3 region: CASSLGAGEGTDTQYF. CDR3 coding DNA: TGTGCCAGCAGCTTAGGAGCGGGAGAGGGCACAGATACGCAGTATTTT. The gene calls are TRBV7-8 and TRBJ2-3, with 8 bases identical to TRBD2. CDR1 is SGHVS and CDR2 is FQNEAQ in the germline V gene. The CDR3 extends over 16 amino acids. After removal of 1 base from V and 1 base from J, the junction contained 4 bases not matched to a gene.

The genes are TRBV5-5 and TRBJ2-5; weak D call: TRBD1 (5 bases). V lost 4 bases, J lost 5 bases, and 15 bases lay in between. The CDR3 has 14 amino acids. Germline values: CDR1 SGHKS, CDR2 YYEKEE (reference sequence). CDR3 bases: TGTGCCAGCAGCAAGGACACCCAAGGGGAGACCCAGTACTTC. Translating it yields CASSKDTQGETQYF.

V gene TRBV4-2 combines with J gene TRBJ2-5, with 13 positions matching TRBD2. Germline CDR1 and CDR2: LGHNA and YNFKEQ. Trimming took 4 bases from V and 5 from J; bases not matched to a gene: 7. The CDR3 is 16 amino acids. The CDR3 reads CASSRIGTSGIETQYF. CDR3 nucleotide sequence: TGTGCCAGCAGCCGAATCGGGACTAGCGGGATCGAGACCCAGTACTTC.

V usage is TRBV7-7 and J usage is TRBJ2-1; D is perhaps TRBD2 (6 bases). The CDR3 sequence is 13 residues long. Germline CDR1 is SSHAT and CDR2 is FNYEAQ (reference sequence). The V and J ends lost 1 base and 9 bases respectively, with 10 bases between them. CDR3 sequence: CASSLDDGGEQFF. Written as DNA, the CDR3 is TGTGCCAGCAGCTTAGATGACGGGGGTGAGCAGTTCTTC.

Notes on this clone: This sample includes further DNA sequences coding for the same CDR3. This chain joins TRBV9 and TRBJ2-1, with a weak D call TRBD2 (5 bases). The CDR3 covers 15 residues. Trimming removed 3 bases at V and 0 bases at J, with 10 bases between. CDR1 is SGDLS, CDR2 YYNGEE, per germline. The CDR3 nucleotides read TGTGCCAGCAGCGGAAGCGGAAGCTCCTACAATGAGCAGTTCTTC. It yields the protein CASSGSGSSYNEQFF.

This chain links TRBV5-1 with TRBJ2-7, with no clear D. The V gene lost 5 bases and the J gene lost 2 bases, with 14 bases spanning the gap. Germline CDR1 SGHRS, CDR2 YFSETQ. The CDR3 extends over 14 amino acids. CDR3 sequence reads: CASSGAASTYEQYF. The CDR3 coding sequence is TGCGCCAGCAGTGGCGCAGCCTCCACCTACGAGCAGTACTTC. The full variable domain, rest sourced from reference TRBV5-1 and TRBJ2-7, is KAGVTQTPRYLIKTRGQQVTLSCSPISGHRSVSWYQQTPGQGLQFLFEYFSETQRNKGNFPGRFSGRQFSNSRSEMNVSTLELGDSALYLCASSGAASTYEQYFGPGTRLTVT.

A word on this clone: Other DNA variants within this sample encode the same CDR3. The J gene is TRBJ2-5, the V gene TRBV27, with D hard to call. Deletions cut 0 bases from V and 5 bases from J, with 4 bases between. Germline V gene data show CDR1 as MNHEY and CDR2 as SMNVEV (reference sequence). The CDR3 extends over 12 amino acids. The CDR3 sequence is CASSLSGETQYF. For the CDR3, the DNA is TGTGCCAGCAGTTTATCGGGGGAGACCCAGTACTTC.

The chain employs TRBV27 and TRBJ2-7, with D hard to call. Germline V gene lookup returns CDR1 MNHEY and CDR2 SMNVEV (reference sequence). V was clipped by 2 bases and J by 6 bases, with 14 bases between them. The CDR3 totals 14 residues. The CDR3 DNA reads TGTGCCAGCAGTTTAGGCAACACCCCGGGCGAGCAGTACTTC. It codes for CASSLGNTPGEQYF.

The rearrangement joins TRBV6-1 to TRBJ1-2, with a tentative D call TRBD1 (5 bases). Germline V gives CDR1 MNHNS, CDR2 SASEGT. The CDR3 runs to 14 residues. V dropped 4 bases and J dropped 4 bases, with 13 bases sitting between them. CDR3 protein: CASSAGEGPYGYTF. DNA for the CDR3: TGTGCCAGCAGTGCCGGGGAGGGGCCCTATGGCTACACCTTC.

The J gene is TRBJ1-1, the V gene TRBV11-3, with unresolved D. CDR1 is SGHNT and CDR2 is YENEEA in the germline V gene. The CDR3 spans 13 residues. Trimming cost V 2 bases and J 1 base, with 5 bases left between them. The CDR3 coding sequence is TGTGCCAGCAGCTTAACCCGGAACACTGAAGCTTTCTTT. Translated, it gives CASSLTRNTEAFF.

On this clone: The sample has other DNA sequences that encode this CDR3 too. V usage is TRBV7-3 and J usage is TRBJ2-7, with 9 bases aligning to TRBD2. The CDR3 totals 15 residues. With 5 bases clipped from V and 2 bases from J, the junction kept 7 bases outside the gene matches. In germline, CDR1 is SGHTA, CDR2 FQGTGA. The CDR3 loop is CASSLGLAGTYEQYF. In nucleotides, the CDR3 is TGTGCCAGCAGCCTGGGGCTAGCGGGAACCTACGAGCAGTACTTC.

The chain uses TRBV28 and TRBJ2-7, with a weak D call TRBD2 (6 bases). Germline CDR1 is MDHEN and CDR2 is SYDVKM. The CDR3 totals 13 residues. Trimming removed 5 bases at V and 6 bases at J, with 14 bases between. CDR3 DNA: TGTGCCAGCAGTCCGACTAGACCTACCGAGCAGTACTTC. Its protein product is CASSPTRPTEQYF.

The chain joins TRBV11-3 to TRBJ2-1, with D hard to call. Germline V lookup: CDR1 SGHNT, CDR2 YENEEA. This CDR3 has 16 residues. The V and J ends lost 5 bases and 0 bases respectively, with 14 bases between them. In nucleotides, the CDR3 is TGTGCCAGCAGCCTCCAGCCCTGGAGCTCCTACAATGAGCAGTTCTTC. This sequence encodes CASSLQPWSSYNEQFF.

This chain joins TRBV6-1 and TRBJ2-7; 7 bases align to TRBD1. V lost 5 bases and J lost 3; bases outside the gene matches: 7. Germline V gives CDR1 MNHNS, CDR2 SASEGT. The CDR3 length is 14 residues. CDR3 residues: CASSTGEAIYEQYF. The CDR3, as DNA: TGTGCCAGCAGTACAGGGGAAGCAATCTACGAGCAGTACTTC.

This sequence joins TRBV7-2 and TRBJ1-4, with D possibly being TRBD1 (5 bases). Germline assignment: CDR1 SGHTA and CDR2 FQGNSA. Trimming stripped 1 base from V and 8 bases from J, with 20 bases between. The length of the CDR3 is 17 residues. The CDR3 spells CASSLEGIGGIKEKLFF. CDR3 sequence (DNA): TGTGCCAGCAGCTTAGAAGGCATTGGGGGAATAAAGGAAAAACTGTTTTTT.